The clone carrying this T cell receptor (beta chain) appeared once. The antigen is undetermined. The repertoire was sequenced with immunoSEQ multiplex PCR; TCRdb's copy has only in-frame clones and lacks some. The sample shows more than 50,000 clones, about 72% of them seen only once. This specimen comes from a study of radiotherapy plus CTLA-4 blockade in lung cancer. Study as a whole: Disease control was present in 30% to 40% of patients, and objective responses in approximately 20%. General study points: Early clonal dynamics of blood T cells, together with interferon-beta, were reported as the best response predictor.

Germline CDR1 is MNHNS and CDR2 is SASEGT. V dropped 6 bases and J dropped 6 bases, with 11 bases sitting between them. This CDR3 is built from 12 residues. The origin of this receptor is a human donor with non-small cell lung cancer who had a complete response to radiotherapy plus ipilimumab. This rearrangement joins TRBV6-1 to TRBJ1-1, with a tentative D call TRBD1 (6 bases). Material: peripheral blood, obtained from a patient treated with radiotherapy plus ipilimumab. CDR3: CASRGGAAEAFF. Here the CDR3 DNA reads TGTGCCAGCAGGGGGGGGGCAGCTGAAGCTTTCTTT.